This T cell receptor (beta chain) was observed in a study of T cell changes during pregnancy in multiple sclerosis. Measured with immunoSEQ multiplex PCR; TCRdb has only the in-frame clones, and not every one. This sample has 88,000 or so clones, with about 90% found just once. V was cut by 6 bases and J by 6 bases, with 21 bases left in between. In germline, CDR1 is MNHEY, CDR2 SMNVEV (reference sequence). The CDR3 is 15 amino acids. V is TRBV27 and J is TRBJ2-7; maybe TRBD2 (5 bases). Sample: peripheral blood, taken before pregnancy. This receptor was taken from a female donor with multiple sclerosis, enrolled in a pregnancy study. In DNA, the CDR3 is TGTGCCAGCAGACGTAATTTGGTAGGACTCCGCGAGCAGTACTTC. As protein: CASRRNLVGLREQYF.